These 5 T cell receptor beta chains came from one sample sequenced in a study of T cells after yellow fever vaccination. TCRdb passed the 5' RACE reads through MiXCR, listing each CDR3 protein once. The table has over 300,000 distinct CDR3 sequences, approximately 3.8% seen once. The specimen comprised PBMCs, sampled on the day of the yellow fever booster vaccination. These TCRs come from a man aged 18 to 35 who received the YFV17D yellow fever vaccine.

This clonotype has a count of ten or more. This chain uses TRBV29-1 with TRBJ2-5, with TRBD1 matching 12 bases. This CDR3 region has 13 residues. With V trimmed by 7 bases and J by 4 bases, 4 bases remained unmatched. Germline CDR1 reads SQVTM; CDR2 reads ANQGSEA. CDR3 protein: CSAGTGGGETQYF. CDR3 in DNA: TGCAGCGCCGGGACAGGGGGCGGAGAGACCCAGTACTTC. The variable domain in full, completed from reference TRBV29-1 and TRBJ2-5, reads SAVISQKPSRDICQRGTSLTIQCQVDSQVTMMFWYRQQPGQSLTLIATANQGSEATYESGFVIDKFPISRPNLTFSTLTVSNMSPEDSSIYLCSAGTGGGETQYFGPGTRLLVL.

The sample holds many counts of this clonotype. This sequence joins TRBV4-3 and TRBJ1-2, with no clear D. Per the germline V gene, CDR1 is LGHNA and CDR2 is YSLEER. The CDR3 runs to 11 residues. Trimming shortened V by 0 bases and J by 9 bases, and 5 bases separated the two germline ends. The CDR3 is CASSQDRRYTF. The CDR3 DNA reads TGCGCCAGCAGCCAAGATCGTCGCTACACCTTC.

The chain recombines TRBV6-5 with TRBJ2-7, with D hard to call. V dropped 5 bases and J dropped 7 bases, with 15 bases sitting between them. Germline V lookup: CDR1 MNHEY, CDR2 SVGAGI. The CDR3 sequence is 13 residues long. CDR3 region: CASSPGPNGEQYV. CDR3 bases: TGTGCCAGCAGTCCGGGTCCTAACGGTGAGCAGTACGTC.

This clonotype was seen ten or more times. The rearrangement uses TRBV4-1 and TRBJ2-1, with D possibly matching TRBD2 (6 bases). The CDR3 totals 14 residues. V lost 3 bases to trimming and J lost 4 bases, with 10 bases between them. Germline V CDR1 and CDR2: MGHRA, YSYEKL. The CDR3 loop reads CASSHGAGYNEQFF. For the CDR3, the DNA is TGCGCCAGCAGCCACGGTGCGGGGTACAATGAGCAGTTCTTC.

This clonotype was counted ten times or more. This chain joins TRBV7-9 and TRBJ2-1; 11 bases agree with TRBD2. V lost 2 bases to trimming and J lost 0 bases; unmatched junction nucleotides: 6. This CDR3 is 18 amino acids long. Per the germline V gene, CDR1 is SEHNR and CDR2 is FQNEAQ (reference sequence). The CDR3 reads CASSLQLAGAGSYNEQFF. The CDR3 nucleotides are TGTGCCAGCAGCTTACAACTAGCGGGGGCCGGCTCCTACAATGAGCAGTTCTTC. Based on the CDR3 plus reference TRBV7-9 and TRBJ2-1, the full variable domain is DTGVSQNPRHKITKRGQNVTFRCDPISEHNRLYWYRQTLGQGPEFLTYFQNEAQLEKSRLLSDRFSAERPKGSFSTLEIQRTEQGDSAMYLCASSLQLAGAGSYNEQFFGPGTRLTVL.